The entry below gives a single T cell receptor beta chain sequence along with its context. This sample was taken from a study of T cell changes during pregnancy in multiple sclerosis. Assay used: immunoSEQ multiplex PCR; TCRdb lists only in-frame clones, some missing. The sample has 100,000 or so clones, approximately 95% seen once. Sequences were derived from peripheral blood, sampled after pregnancy. The sequence was obtained from a female donor with multiple sclerosis, enrolled in a pregnancy study.

The DNA for the CDR3 is TGTGCCAGCAGCTTAGTAGGAGGGGTCAGCGGGGAGCTGTTTTTT. It codes for CASSLVGGVSGELFF. The gene calls are TRBV11-2 and TRBJ2-2; TRBD2 might be the D (6 bases). This CDR3 is 15 amino acids long. Trimming pared 1 base from V and 7 bases from J, leaving 13 bases between. CDR1 and CDR2 from the germline V gene are SGHAT and FQNNGV.